What follows are 3 T cell receptor beta chains derived from one specimen sequenced in a study of human T cells and chemical hapten exposure. Noted time point: pre-sensitization, week 0. Stated treatment: therapeutic diphenylcyclopropenone sensitization with weekly scalp DPC. In TCRdb, the RACE reads were re-called with MiXCR into one record per CDR3 protein. Seen here are about 180,000 distinct CDR3 sequences, around 30% observed once, and the top ten hold 2.5% to 3.5%. Source: whole blood, taken in connection with sensitization to the hapten diphenylcyclopropenone (DPC). All receptors come from a woman aged 30 to 39 with alopecia areata. Some clones in this sample may be carry-over from other donors' samples.

This chain connects TRBV3-1 to TRBJ2-7; the D is unclear. Germline V gene data show CDR1 as LGHDT and CDR2 as YNNKEL (reference sequence). V was cut by 4 bases and J by 6 bases, with 10 bases left in between. This CDR3 is 12 amino acids long. CDR3 region: CASSPNFGEQYF. DNA for the CDR3: TGTGCCAGCAGCCCAAATTTTGGCGAGCAGTACTTC.

This clonotype was counted a few times. This chain joins TRBV25-1 and TRBJ1-2, with D perhaps matching TRBD1 (5 bases). V was clipped by 5 bases and J by 8 bases, with 12 bases between them. The CDR3 is made up of 12 amino acids. Germline V gene sequence: CDR1 MGHDK, CDR2 SYGVNS. Here the CDR3 reads CASSSGNKGYTF. The CDR3 DNA follows: TGTGCCAGCAGTTCAGGGAACAAGGGCTACACCTTC.

The V gene is TRBV20-1, the J gene TRBJ1-5; D call uncertain. Germline values: CDR1 DFQATT, CDR2 SNEGSKA (reference sequence). The CDR3 loop spans 15 amino acids. V was shortened by 1 base and J by 7 bases, with 17 bases between the two germline ends. The DNA for the CDR3 is TGCAGTGCTAGAGGTGCGATTGGATTTGGGCAGCCCCAGCATTTT. This codes for CSARGAIGFGQPQHF.